The 22 T cell receptor beta chains in this list originate from one sample, sequenced in a study of Graves' ophthalmopathy and Graves' hyperthyroidism. TCR beta CDR3 amplification used RNA transcripts. Amplification began with first-round RT-PCR using HTBI primers, then second-round multiplex PCR was performed. MiXCR, run by TCRdb on the multiplex PCR reads, gives a single entry per CDR3 protein. Of over a million distinct CDR3 sequences in the sample, about two fifths were seen once. The sequenced material came from peripheral blood or thyroid tissue (not recorded which). These receptors were taken from an adult man with Graves' hyperthyroidism.

The rearrangement links TRBV12-3 or TRBV12-4 to TRBJ2-2; TRBD2 aligns across 8 bases. The V segment lost 8 bases and the J segment 7 bases; nucleotides outside the gene matches: 9. The CDR3 covers 14 residues. The CDR3 is CASSWGLVGGELFF. The CDR3 nucleotides read TGTGCCAGCTCATGGGGACTAGTTGGCGGGGAGCTGTTTTTT.

There are a few counts of this clonotype. The chain links TRBV29-1 to TRBJ2-5; 8 positions agree with TRBD2. V shed 7 bases and J 1 base; nucleotides not matched to a gene: 5. Germline values: CDR1 SQVTM, CDR2 ANQGSEA. This CDR3 region has 13 residues. The CDR3 DNA reads TGCAGCGCGGGAGGGCAGGCCCAAGAGACCCAGTACTTC. It is translated as CSAGGQAQETQYF. Full variable domain (rest looked up from reference TRBV29-1 and TRBJ2-5): SAVISQKPSRDICQRGTSLTIQCQVDSQVTMMFWYRQQPGQSLTLIATANQGSEATYESGFVIDKFPISRPNLTFSTLTVSNMSPEDSSIYLCSAGGQAQETQYFGPGTRLLVL.

V and J are TRBV7-9 and TRBJ2-5, with 7 bases matching TRBD1. This CDR3 has 15 amino acids. The germline V gene has CDR1 SEHNR and CDR2 FQNEAQ (reference sequence). V was pared by 8 bases and J by 1 base, with 10 bases of the junction left unmatched. The CDR3 loop is CASLGQVGSQETQYF. The CDR3 region has the DNA TGTGCCAGCCTAGGACAGGTTGGATCCCAAGAGACCCAGTACTTC.

At least ten counts were recorded for this clonotype. This chain connects TRBV24-1 to TRBJ1-1; 7 positions match TRBD1. This CDR3 has 18 amino acids. The germline V gene has CDR1 KGHDR and CDR2 SFDVKD. The ends lost 3 bases at V and 2 bases at J; junction bases unmatched: 14. CDR3 in amino acids: CATSDQVFRDSPNTEAFF. In nucleotides, the CDR3 is TGTGCCACCAGTGATCAAGTCTTCCGGGACAGCCCTAACACTGAAGCTTTCTTT.

The rearrangement joins TRBV5-5 to TRBJ2-5; tentative D call: TRBD2 (6 bases). CDR3 size: 14 residues. V was trimmed by 3 bases and J by 5 bases, leaving 14 bases between them. Germline assignment: CDR1 SGHKS and CDR2 YYEKEE (reference sequence). For the CDR3, the DNA is TGTGCCAGCAGCTCCCAGAGGAGGGGTGAGACCCAGTACTTC. This codes for CASSSQRRGETQYF.

The V call is TRBV7-9, the J call TRBJ1-5; 11 bases agree with TRBD1. Trimming removed 5 bases from V and 6 bases from J; junction bases left unmatched: 3. This CDR3 contains 14 residues. Germline V gene data show CDR1 as SEHNR and CDR2 as FQNEAQ (reference sequence). The CDR3 nucleotides read TGTGCCAGCAGCCCGGACAGGGGGCCTCAGCCCCAGCATTTT. Its translation is CASSPDRGPQPQHF.

This clonotype was seen more than once but under ten times. The chain combines TRBV12-3 or TRBV12-4 with TRBJ2-2; D might be TRBD1 (5 bases). Trimming left V 4 bases short and J 2 bases short, with 11 bases between. This CDR3 comprises 15 residues. In DNA, the CDR3 is TGTGCCAGCAGTTCCAGGGAATCCAACACCGGGGAGCTGTTTTTT. Protein product: CASSSRESNTGELFF.

Ten or more counts support this clonotype. The V and J genes are TRBV7-2 and TRBJ1-5, with D unclear. V was cut by 4 bases and J by 5 bases, with 9 bases left in between. The germline V gene has CDR1 SGHTA and CDR2 FQGNSA. This CDR3 spans 13 amino acids. This CDR3 reads CASSSHRDQPQHF. The DNA of the CDR3 is TGTGCCAGCAGCTCCCACAGAGATCAGCCCCAGCATTTT.

This clonotype was found a few times. In DNA, the CDR3 is TGTGCCAGCAGTCCGATTGGAAACGAGCAGTACTTC. Encoded protein: CASSPIGNEQYF. The rearrangement uses TRBV7-9 and TRBJ2-7; D is unclear. The germline CDR1 and CDR2 sequences are SEHNR and FQNEAQ (reference sequence). V lost 6 bases, J lost 5 bases, and 11 bases lay in between. The CDR3 has 12 residues.

The chain has TRBV4-1 and TRBJ1-1; unclear D gene. V was cut by 0 bases and J by 0 bases, with 8 bases left in between. Germline V gene data show CDR1 as MGHRA and CDR2 as YSYEKL. There are 15 residues in the CDR3. CDR3 amino acids: CASSQEILLNTEAFF. CDR3 coding DNA: TGCGCCAGCAGCCAAGAGATCCTGTTGAACACTGAAGCTTTCTTT.

The J gene is TRBJ2-7, the V gene TRBV12-3 or TRBV12-4; a possible D gene is TRBD2 (6 bases). Trimming left V 4 bases short and J 4 bases short, with 20 bases between. This CDR3 is built from 16 residues. Written as DNA, the CDR3 is TGTGCCAGCAGTTACTCGATCAGGCGGGGAGCTTACGAGCAGTACTTC. Protein sequence: CASSYSIRRGAYEQYF.

V is TRBV4-1 and J is TRBJ1-2; 7 nucleotides align to TRBD1. CDR3 size: 15 residues. V shed 7 bases, J shed 4 bases, and the junction held 12 bases outside the gene matches. Germline V CDR1 and CDR2: MGHRA, YSYEKL. DNA of the CDR3: TGCGCCAGCAACGAAGGGGGCTTGAGCCTCTATGGCTACACCTTC. This gives the protein CASNEGGLSLYGYTF.

This clonotype has at least ten counts. The genes are TRBV19 and TRBJ1-2, with D hard to call. The V end was cut by 7 bases, the J end by 1 base, with 13 bases between. Looked up from germline, CDR1 is LNHDA and CDR2 is SQIVND (reference sequence). This CDR3 is built from 14 residues. The CDR3 reads CASTEAQVNYGYTF. The CDR3 DNA is TGTGCCAGTACCGAAGCTCAGGTTAACTATGGCTACACCTTC.

This clonotype appeared many times. The chain uses TRBV7-8 and TRBJ2-7; no reliable D call. V was pared by 1 base and J by 0 bases, with 10 bases between. The CDR3 is 15 residues long. CDR1 is SGHVS and CDR2 is FQNEAQ in the germline V gene. CDR3 sequence reads: CASSLESLSSYEQYF. CDR3 nucleotide sequence: TGTGCCAGCAGCTTAGAATCTCTGAGCTCCTACGAGCAGTACTTC. The variable domain in full, completed from reference TRBV7-8 and TRBJ2-7, reads GAGVSQSPRYKVAKRGQDVALRCDPISGHVSLFWYQQALGQGPEFLTYFQNEAQLDKSGLPSDRFFAERPEGSVSTLKIQRTQQEDSAVYLCASSLESLSSYEQYFGPGTRLTVT.

The V and J genes are TRBV7-3 and TRBJ1-6; D gene ambiguous. The CDR3 loop spans 15 amino acids. Germline lookup yields CDR1 SGHTA and CDR2 FQGTGA. The ends were cut back, 6 bases at V and 10 bases at J, with 19 bases in the middle. CDR3 in DNA: TGTGCCAGCAGTTTATCGGCGGTAGCACGCTCACCCCTCCACTTT. It codes for CASSLSAVARSPLHF.

The table lists this clonotype with a few counts. The rearrangement joins TRBV2 to TRBJ2-3; maybe TRBD2 (6 bases). The CDR3 has 12 amino acids. Germline V gives CDR1 SNHLY, CDR2 FYNNEI. V dropped 8 bases and J dropped 11 bases, with 17 bases sitting between them. The chain's CDR3 is CASAEGWGKQYF. As DNA, the CDR3 is TGTGCCAGCGCGGAGGGCTGGGGGAAGCAGTATTTT.

This clonotype occurred a few times. The genes are TRBV6-5 and TRBJ2-5; 8 nucleotides align to TRBD2. Germline CDR1 MNHEY, CDR2 SVGAGI. CDR3 length: 14 amino acids. V shed 4 bases, J shed 6 bases, and the junction held 7 bases outside the gene matches. CDR3 bases: TGTGCCAGCAGTTTGACTAGCGAGGGAAAGACCCAGTACTTC. The encoded protein is CASSLTSEGKTQYF.

This clonotype was seen many times. This chain links TRBV12-3 or TRBV12-4 with TRBJ2-5; a possible D gene is TRBD1 (6 bases). V dropped 7 bases and J dropped 5 bases, with 11 bases sitting between them. The CDR3 extends over 12 amino acids. CDR3 sequence reads: CASTAGVETQYF. The CDR3 DNA sequence: TGTGCCAGCACGGCAGGGGTGGAGACCCAGTACTTC.

Worth noting for this clonotype: At one of its ends the junction is not consistent with the germline gene, which may arise from a read error. This chain uses TRBV14 with TRBJ1-5; no reliable D call. Germline loops: CDR1 SGHDN, CDR2 FVKESK. This CDR3 is built from 15 residues. The CDR3 sequence is CASTQYADSNQPQHF. The CDR3 DNA reads as TGTGCCAGCACCCAATATGCCGATAGCAATCAGCCCCAGCATTTT.

The J gene is TRBJ2-5, the V gene TRBV10-3; perhaps TRBD2 as D (6 bases). V was trimmed by 5 bases and J by 5 bases, leaving 12 bases between them. CDR1 ENHRY and CDR2 SYGVKD come from the germline V gene. The CDR3 sequence is 13 residues long. The CDR3, as DNA: TGTGCCATCAGTTCGGGGGAGGCGGAGACCCAGTACTTC. Protein sequence: CAISSGEAETQYF.

This clonotype was counted between two and nine times. The chain couples TRBV6-5 to TRBJ2-7; no clear D. Trimming left V 5 bases short and J 6 bases short, with 14 bases between. The CDR3 extends over 13 amino acids. In germline, CDR1 is MNHEY, CDR2 SVGAGI. CDR3 amino acids: CASSAPDRSEQYF. For the CDR3, the DNA is TGTGCCAGCAGTGCTCCTGATAGGTCCGAGCAGTACTTC.

A note on this clonotype: A read error may be the cause here, since a much bigger clone is one base away. This chain uses TRBV29-1 with TRBJ2-7; 10 bases match TRBD2. This CDR3 is 14 amino acids long. Looked up from germline, CDR1 is SQVTM and CDR2 is ANQGSEA. The CDR3 DNA reads TGCAGCGTTGCAACTAGCGGGGCCTCCTGCGAGCAGTACTTC. Protein product: CSVATSGASCEQYF.